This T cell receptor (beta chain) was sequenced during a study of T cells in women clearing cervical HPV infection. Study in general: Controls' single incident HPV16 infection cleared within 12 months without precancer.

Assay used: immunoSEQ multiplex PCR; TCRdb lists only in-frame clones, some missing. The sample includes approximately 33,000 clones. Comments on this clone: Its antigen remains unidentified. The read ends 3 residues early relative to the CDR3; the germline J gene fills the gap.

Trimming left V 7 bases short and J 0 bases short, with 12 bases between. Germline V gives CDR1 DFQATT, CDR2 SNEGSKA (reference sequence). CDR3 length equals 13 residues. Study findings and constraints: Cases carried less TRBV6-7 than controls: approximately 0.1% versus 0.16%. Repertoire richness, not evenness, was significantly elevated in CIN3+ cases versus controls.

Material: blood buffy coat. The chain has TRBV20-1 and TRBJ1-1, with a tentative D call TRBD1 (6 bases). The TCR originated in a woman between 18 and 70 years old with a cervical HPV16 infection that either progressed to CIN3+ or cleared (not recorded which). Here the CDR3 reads CSEAGQLNTEAFF. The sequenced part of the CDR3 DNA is TGCAGTGAGGCCGGACAGCTGAACACTGAA.